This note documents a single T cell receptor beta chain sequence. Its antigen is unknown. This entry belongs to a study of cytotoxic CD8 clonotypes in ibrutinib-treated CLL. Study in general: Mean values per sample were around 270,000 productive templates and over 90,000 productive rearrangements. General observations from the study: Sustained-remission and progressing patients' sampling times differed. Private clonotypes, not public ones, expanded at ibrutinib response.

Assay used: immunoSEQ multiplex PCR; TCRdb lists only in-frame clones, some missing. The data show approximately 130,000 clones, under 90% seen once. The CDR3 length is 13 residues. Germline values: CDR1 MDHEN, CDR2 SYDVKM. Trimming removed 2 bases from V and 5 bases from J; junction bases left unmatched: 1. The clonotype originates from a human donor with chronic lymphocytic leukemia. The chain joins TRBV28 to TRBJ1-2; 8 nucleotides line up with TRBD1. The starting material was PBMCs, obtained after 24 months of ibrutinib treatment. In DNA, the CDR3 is TGTGCCAGCAGTTTAGGACAGGGTTATGGCTACACCTTC. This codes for CASSLGQGYGYTF.